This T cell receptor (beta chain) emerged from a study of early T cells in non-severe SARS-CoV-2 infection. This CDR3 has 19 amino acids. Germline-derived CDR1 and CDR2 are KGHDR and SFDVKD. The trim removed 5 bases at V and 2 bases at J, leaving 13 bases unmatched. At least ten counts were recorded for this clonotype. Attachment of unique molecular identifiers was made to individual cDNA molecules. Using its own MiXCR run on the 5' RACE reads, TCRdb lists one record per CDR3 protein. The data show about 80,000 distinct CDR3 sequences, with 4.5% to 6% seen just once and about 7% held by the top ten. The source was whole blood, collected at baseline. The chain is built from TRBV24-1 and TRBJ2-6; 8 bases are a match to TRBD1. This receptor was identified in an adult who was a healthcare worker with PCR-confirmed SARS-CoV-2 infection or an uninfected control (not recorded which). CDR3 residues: CATSGWETGELAGANVLTF. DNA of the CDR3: TGTGCCACCAGTGGATGGGAGACAGGGGAGTTAGCTGGGGCCAACGTCCTGACTTTC.